This TCR beta chain was sequenced during a study of blood T cell repertoires in COVID-19. The repertoire was sequenced with immunoSEQ multiplex PCR; TCRdb's copy has only in-frame clones and lacks some. The sample holds 100,000 to 150,000 clones, about 85% seen once. The germline V gene encodes CDR1 LGHNT and CDR2 FRNRAP. V lost 1 base and J lost 6, with 7 bases in between. The CDR3 contains 13 residues. The chain has TRBV12-5 and TRBJ1-5, with D possibly being TRBD1 (5 bases). The sequence was collected from a man older than 75 with active or convalescent COVID-19. Sequencing was done on a sample of peripheral blood. This chain's CDR3 is CASGLGQGQPQHF. The CDR3 bases are TGTGCTAGTGGTTTGGGGCAGGGTCAGCCCCAGCATTTT.